Given below is one TCR beta chain in context. Its antigen is undetermined. CDR3 length: 14 residues. Per germline, CDR1 SEHNR and CDR2 FQNEAQ (reference sequence). The data were obtained in a study of CXCR3-negative and CXCR3-positive naive CD8 T cells. Study details: About 140 million TRB reads were obtained in total, which works out to about 1.5 +/- 0.3 million per library.

Study observations and caveats: Diversity was high in both naive subsets and much lower in memory cells. Greater hydrophobicity was found in TRB CDR3s of CXCR3-positive naive cells than of CXCR3-negative naive cells.

The TRB libraries of cDNA were built by UMI-labeled 5' RACE. Following a re-call of the 5' RACE reads, TCRdb has one entry per CDR3 protein and lacks DNA. The sample includes about 89,000 distinct CDR3 sequences. The chain combines TRBV7-9 with TRBJ1-4; checking the TCRdb D call of TRBD1 is not possible without DNA. The sequence derives from a human donor in good health. Some clones in this sample may be carry-over from other donors' samples. Sequenced material: naive CXCR3+ CD8+ T cells from blood. Subset in this sample: CD45RO-CCR7+CD27+CD95- naive CD8+ T cells expressing CXCR3 (TNR3+). CDR3 loop: CASSLSGRDEKLFF.